The table lists the clone carrying this T cell receptor beta chain with many counts. Its antigen is undetermined. Addition of a universal primer site occurred through template switching, and cDNA carried unique molecular identifiers. TCRdb re-derived calls from the 5' RACE reads in MiXCR, one entry per CDR3 protein. The sample lists about 890,000 distinct CDR3 sequences, approximately 13% occurring once. Trimming took off 1 base at V and 7 bases at J, with 13 bases between the two ends. This CDR3 has 15 amino acids. Germline V gene sequence: CDR1 LGHDT, CDR2 YNNKEL (reference sequence). Each donor (without exception) was a healthy Caucasian. The sample comes from a study of identical twins. Study-level points and caveats: Out-of-frame alpha sequences common to twins exhibited a surplus of low generation probability. Whereas memory repertoires showed no such difference, abundant cord blood beta clonotypes carried fewer insertions.

The sample was also reused in another study, on yellow fever vaccine responses in identical twins.

The sequence was obtained from a woman under 30 in good health. The chain combines TRBV3-1 with TRBJ2-2; D is unclear. Material: PBMCs. CDR3 sequence (DNA): TGTGCCAGCAGCCAAGGTGGTAGGACGAGCGGGGAGCTGTTTTTT. Translating gives CASSQGGRTSGELFF.